Listed below are T cell receptor beta chains from one sample, sequenced in a study of T-cell reconstitution after alpha-beta-depleted transplantation in children. TCRdb called the PCR reads again in MiXCR, with one record for every CDR3 protein. The sample contains approximately 300,000 distinct CDR3 sequences, 7.5% to 9% of which appear only once. Here the sequenced sample was peripheral blood, taken 360 days after TCRalphabeta/CD19-depleted stem cell transplant. The receptor source for this set is a female patient aged 2-10 years who had a stem cell transplant for Fanconi anemia, so the T cells may come from the graft donor. Each CDR3 is given with its conserved first and last residue. The D gene is left open where the match is weak. Size tells how often a clone was seen (once, few, many) or the class of an expanded clone, and some rows leave it out.

V gene: TRBV21-1; clone size: NA; J gene: TRBJ2-6; D gene: NA; CDR3 protein: CASSKVGRGEVAGANVLTF; CDR3 DNA: TGTGCCAGCAGCAAAGTGGGCAGGGGGGAGGTCGCTGGGGCCAACGTCCTGACTTTC
V gene: TRBV5-6; clone size: NA; J gene: TRBJ2-5; D gene: NA; CDR3 protein: CASTRPGATDQYF; CDR3 DNA: TGTGCCAGCACCAGGCCGGGCGCCACGGACCAGTACTTC
V gene: TRBV27; clone size: many; J gene: TRBJ2-1; D gene: TRBD1; CDR3 protein: CASSLIAGTGLYNEQFF; CDR3 DNA: TGTGCCAGCAGTTTAATCGCCGGGACAGGGTTATACAATGAGCAGTTCTTC
V gene: TRBV7-3; clone size: few; J gene: TRBJ2-3; D gene: NA; CDR3 protein: CASSLKRGGTDTQYF; CDR3 DNA: TGTGCCAGCAGCCTAAAAAGGGGGGGCACAGATACGCAGTATTTT
V gene: TRBV5-1; clone size: many; J gene: TRBJ2-5; D gene: NA; CDR3 protein: CASSSTIVAETQYF; CDR3 DNA: TGCGCCAGCAGCTCTACTATAGTAGCTGAGACCCAGTACTTC
V gene: TRBV6-1; clone size: NA; J gene: TRBJ2-7; D gene: TRBD2; CDR3 protein: CASSKTPGLAGGGPYEQYF; CDR3 DNA: TGTGCCAGCAGTAAGACACCGGGACTAGCGGGAGGGGGGCCCTACGAGCAGTACTTC
V gene: TRBV6-2/TRBV6-3; clone size: few; J gene: TRBJ1-4; D gene: NA; CDR3 protein: CASKTNEKLFF; CDR3 DNA: TGTGCCAGCAAGACTAATGAAAAACTGTTTTTT
V gene: TRBV5-1; clone size: few; J gene: TRBJ2-5; D gene: NA; CDR3 protein: CASSTMRIQETQYF; CDR3 DNA: TGCGCCAGCAGCACTATGCGGATTCAAGAGACCCAGTACTTC
V gene: TRBV7-2; clone size: many; J gene: TRBJ1-1; D gene: NA; CDR3 protein: CASSFRVGGNTEAFF; CDR3 DNA: TGTGCCAGCAGCTTTAGGGTAGGAGGTAACACTGAAGCTTTCTTT
V gene: TRBV7-9; clone size: many; J gene: TRBJ2-3; D gene: NA; CDR3 protein: CASSPDTDTQYF; CDR3 DNA: TGTGCCAGCAGCCCCGACACAGATACGCAGTATTTT
V gene: TRBV28; clone size: NA; J gene: TRBJ1-1; D gene: NA; CDR3 protein: CASSSTKPSEAFF; CDR3 DNA: TGTGCCAGCAGTTCGACCAAACCATCTGAAGCTTTCTTT
V gene: TRBV18; clone size: NA; J gene: TRBJ1-3; D gene: NA; CDR3 protein: CASSPPGTGNTIYF; CDR3 DNA: TGTGCCAGCTCACCACCGGGAACGGGAAACACCATATATTTT
V gene: TRBV9; clone size: NA; J gene: TRBJ2-1; D gene: TRBD2; CDR3 protein: CASSVPSHGTSGYNEQFF; CDR3 DNA: TGTGCCAGCAGCGTACCCTCACACGGGACTAGCGGGTACAATGAGCAGTTCTTC
V gene: TRBV4-2; clone size: NA; J gene: TRBJ2-7; D gene: TRBD2; CDR3 protein: CASSPVFGGGSHEQYF; CDR3 DNA: TGTGCCAGCAGCCCTGTCTTCGGGGGGGGCTCCCACGAGCAGTACTTC
V gene: TRBV20-1; clone size: NA; J gene: TRBJ2-5; D gene: TRBD2; CDR3 protein: CSAADRTSGGPETQYF; CDR3 DNA: TGCAGTGCGGCAGACAGGACTAGCGGGGGGCCGGAGACCCAGTACTTC
V gene: TRBV25-1; clone size: many; J gene: TRBJ2-7; D gene: NA; CDR3 protein: CASSARGISYEQYF; CDR3 DNA: TGTGCCAGCAGTGCAAGGGGAATCTCCTACGAGCAGTACTTC
V gene: TRBV7-8; clone size: many; J gene: TRBJ1-4; D gene: NA; CDR3 protein: CASSLAVRPNEKLFF; CDR3 DNA: TGTGCCAGCAGCTTAGCGGTCCGGCCTAATGAAAAACTGTTTTTT
V gene: TRBV11-1; clone size: NA; J gene: TRBJ2-6; D gene: TRBD1; CDR3 protein: CASSGPRDRVFGANVLTF; CDR3 DNA: TGTGCCAGCAGTGGCCCCCGGGACAGGGTCTTTGGGGCCAACGTCCTGACTTTC
V gene: TRBV5-1; clone size: few; J gene: TRBJ1-6; D gene: NA; CDR3 protein: CASSLGTIPRNSPLHF; CDR3 DNA: TGCGCCAGCAGCTTGGGGACCATCCCTCGCAATTCACCCCTCCACTTT
V gene: TRBV27; clone size: many; J gene: TRBJ2-1; D gene: TRBD2; CDR3 protein: CASSRGGAYNEQFF; CDR3 DNA: TGTGCCAGCAGTCGCGGGGGGGCCTACAATGAGCAGTTCTTC
V gene: TRBV7-8; clone size: few; J gene: TRBJ2-7; D gene: TRBD1; CDR3 protein: CASSSDAGTVFYEQYF; CDR3 DNA: TGTGCCAGCAGCTCCGATGCCGGGACAGTTTTCTACGAGCAGTACTTC
V gene: TRBV18; clone size: few; J gene: TRBJ1-5; D gene: NA; CDR3 protein: CASSPGRNNQPQHF; CDR3 DNA: TGTGCCAGCTCCCCTGGACGGAACAATCAGCCCCAGCATTTT
V gene: TRBV5-1; clone size: many; J gene: TRBJ1-1; D gene: TRBD1; CDR3 protein: CASSLGTANTEAFF; CDR3 DNA: TGTGCCAGCAGTCTCGGGACAGCCAACACTGAAGCTTTCTTT
V gene: TRBV29-1; clone size: many; J gene: TRBJ1-1; D gene: NA; CDR3 protein: CSVVRLNTEAFF; CDR3 DNA: TGCAGCGTTGTTCGGCTGAACACTGAAGCTTTCTTT
V gene: TRBV12-3/TRBV12-4; clone size: many; J gene: TRBJ2-3; D gene: NA; CDR3 protein: CASSLRLDHSSSTDTQYF; CDR3 DNA: TGTGCCAGCAGTTTACGTTTGGACCACTCTTCTAGCACAGATACGCAGTATTTT
V gene: TRBV25-1; clone size: many; J gene: TRBJ1-2; D gene: NA; CDR3 protein: CASSEYGGDYGYTF; CDR3 DNA: TGTGCCAGCAGTGAATACGGGGGTGACTATGGCTACACCTTC
V gene: TRBV5-1; clone size: NA; J gene: TRBJ1-2; D gene: TRBD1; CDR3 protein: CASSSLGTGLTGYTF; CDR3 DNA: TGCGCCAGCAGCTCCCTCGGGACAGGGTTAACTGGCTACACCTTC
V gene: TRBV12-3/TRBV12-4; clone size: many; J gene: TRBJ2-3; D gene: TRBD1; CDR3 protein: CASSPGGTTDTQYF; CDR3 DNA: TGTGCCAGCAGTCCAGGGGGCACAACAGATACGCAGTATTTT
V gene: TRBV11-2; clone size: NA; J gene: TRBJ2-1; D gene: TRBD2; CDR3 protein: CASSYRRAGGYNEQFF; CDR3 DNA: TGTGCCAGCAGCTACCGGAGAGCGGGGGGATACAATGAGCAGTTCTTC
V gene: TRBV30; clone size: few; J gene: TRBJ1-1; D gene: NA; CDR3 protein: CAWVDGWPLEAFF; CDR3 DNA: TGTGCCTGGGTGGACGGTTGGCCCCTTGAAGCTTTCTTT
V gene: TRBV14; clone size: NA; J gene: TRBJ2-3; D gene: NA; CDR3 protein: CTSSLYSGGTDTQYF; CDR3 DNA: TGTACCAGCAGCCTATATTCAGGGGGCACAGATACGCAGTATTTT
V gene: TRBV5-1; clone size: NA; J gene: TRBJ1-4; D gene: NA; CDR3 protein: CASSLTGLAEKLFF; CDR3 DNA: TGCGCCAGCAGCTTGACAGGGTTGGCTGAAAAACTGTTTTTT
V gene: TRBV5-1; clone size: NA; J gene: TRBJ2-3; D gene: TRBD2; CDR3 protein: CASRAGGYTDTQYF; CDR3 DNA: TGCGCCAGCAGAGCGGGGGGTTATACAGATACGCAGTATTTT
V gene: TRBV7-8; clone size: NA; J gene: TRBJ1-4; D gene: TRBD1; CDR3 protein: CASSLAGQGAGNREKLFF; CDR3 DNA: TGTGCCAGCAGCTTAGCGGGACAGGGGGCAGGGAATCGTGAAAAACTGTTTTTT
V gene: TRBV5-1; clone size: many; J gene: TRBJ2-7; D gene: TRBD2; CDR3 protein: CASSRLASFHEQYF; CDR3 DNA: TGCGCCAGCAGCAGACTAGCGTCTTTTCACGAGCAGTACTTC
V gene: TRBV7-3; clone size: NA; J gene: TRBJ2-6; D gene: NA; CDR3 protein: CASSLIGSGANVLTF; CDR3 DNA: TGTGCCAGCAGCTTAATAGGGTCTGGGGCCAACGTCCTGACTTTC
V gene: TRBV29-1; clone size: many; J gene: TRBJ1-2; D gene: NA; CDR3 protein: CSVSFLGYGYTF; CDR3 DNA: TGCAGCGTCTCCTTTCTGGGCTATGGCTACACCTTC
V gene: TRBV20-1; clone size: many; J gene: TRBJ2-1; D gene: NA; CDR3 protein: CSAKDYNEQFF; CDR3 DNA: TGCAGTGCTAAGGACTACAATGAGCAGTTCTTC
V gene: TRBV12-3/TRBV12-4; clone size: many; J gene: TRBJ1-6; D gene: TRBD1; CDR3 protein: CASSSMTGGNSPLHF; CDR3 DNA: TGTGCCAGCAGTTCCATGACAGGGGGGAATTCACCCCTCCACTTT
V gene: TRBV5-1; clone size: many; J gene: TRBJ2-1; D gene: NA; CDR3 protein: CASSERTGKQFF; CDR3 DNA: TGCGCCAGCAGCGAACGGACTGGGAAGCAGTTCTTC
V gene: TRBV3-1; clone size: NA; J gene: TRBJ1-1; D gene: NA; CDR3 protein: CASSQDRPDTLNTEAFF; CDR3 DNA: TGTGCCAGCAGCCAAGATAGGCCGGACACCCTGAACACTGAAGCTTTCTTT
V gene: TRBV6-2/TRBV6-3; clone size: many; J gene: TRBJ1-5; D gene: NA; CDR3 protein: CASSYMGRRGTDQPQHF; CDR3 DNA: TGTGCCAGCAGTTATATGGGACGTCGGGGAACGGATCAGCCCCAGCATTTT